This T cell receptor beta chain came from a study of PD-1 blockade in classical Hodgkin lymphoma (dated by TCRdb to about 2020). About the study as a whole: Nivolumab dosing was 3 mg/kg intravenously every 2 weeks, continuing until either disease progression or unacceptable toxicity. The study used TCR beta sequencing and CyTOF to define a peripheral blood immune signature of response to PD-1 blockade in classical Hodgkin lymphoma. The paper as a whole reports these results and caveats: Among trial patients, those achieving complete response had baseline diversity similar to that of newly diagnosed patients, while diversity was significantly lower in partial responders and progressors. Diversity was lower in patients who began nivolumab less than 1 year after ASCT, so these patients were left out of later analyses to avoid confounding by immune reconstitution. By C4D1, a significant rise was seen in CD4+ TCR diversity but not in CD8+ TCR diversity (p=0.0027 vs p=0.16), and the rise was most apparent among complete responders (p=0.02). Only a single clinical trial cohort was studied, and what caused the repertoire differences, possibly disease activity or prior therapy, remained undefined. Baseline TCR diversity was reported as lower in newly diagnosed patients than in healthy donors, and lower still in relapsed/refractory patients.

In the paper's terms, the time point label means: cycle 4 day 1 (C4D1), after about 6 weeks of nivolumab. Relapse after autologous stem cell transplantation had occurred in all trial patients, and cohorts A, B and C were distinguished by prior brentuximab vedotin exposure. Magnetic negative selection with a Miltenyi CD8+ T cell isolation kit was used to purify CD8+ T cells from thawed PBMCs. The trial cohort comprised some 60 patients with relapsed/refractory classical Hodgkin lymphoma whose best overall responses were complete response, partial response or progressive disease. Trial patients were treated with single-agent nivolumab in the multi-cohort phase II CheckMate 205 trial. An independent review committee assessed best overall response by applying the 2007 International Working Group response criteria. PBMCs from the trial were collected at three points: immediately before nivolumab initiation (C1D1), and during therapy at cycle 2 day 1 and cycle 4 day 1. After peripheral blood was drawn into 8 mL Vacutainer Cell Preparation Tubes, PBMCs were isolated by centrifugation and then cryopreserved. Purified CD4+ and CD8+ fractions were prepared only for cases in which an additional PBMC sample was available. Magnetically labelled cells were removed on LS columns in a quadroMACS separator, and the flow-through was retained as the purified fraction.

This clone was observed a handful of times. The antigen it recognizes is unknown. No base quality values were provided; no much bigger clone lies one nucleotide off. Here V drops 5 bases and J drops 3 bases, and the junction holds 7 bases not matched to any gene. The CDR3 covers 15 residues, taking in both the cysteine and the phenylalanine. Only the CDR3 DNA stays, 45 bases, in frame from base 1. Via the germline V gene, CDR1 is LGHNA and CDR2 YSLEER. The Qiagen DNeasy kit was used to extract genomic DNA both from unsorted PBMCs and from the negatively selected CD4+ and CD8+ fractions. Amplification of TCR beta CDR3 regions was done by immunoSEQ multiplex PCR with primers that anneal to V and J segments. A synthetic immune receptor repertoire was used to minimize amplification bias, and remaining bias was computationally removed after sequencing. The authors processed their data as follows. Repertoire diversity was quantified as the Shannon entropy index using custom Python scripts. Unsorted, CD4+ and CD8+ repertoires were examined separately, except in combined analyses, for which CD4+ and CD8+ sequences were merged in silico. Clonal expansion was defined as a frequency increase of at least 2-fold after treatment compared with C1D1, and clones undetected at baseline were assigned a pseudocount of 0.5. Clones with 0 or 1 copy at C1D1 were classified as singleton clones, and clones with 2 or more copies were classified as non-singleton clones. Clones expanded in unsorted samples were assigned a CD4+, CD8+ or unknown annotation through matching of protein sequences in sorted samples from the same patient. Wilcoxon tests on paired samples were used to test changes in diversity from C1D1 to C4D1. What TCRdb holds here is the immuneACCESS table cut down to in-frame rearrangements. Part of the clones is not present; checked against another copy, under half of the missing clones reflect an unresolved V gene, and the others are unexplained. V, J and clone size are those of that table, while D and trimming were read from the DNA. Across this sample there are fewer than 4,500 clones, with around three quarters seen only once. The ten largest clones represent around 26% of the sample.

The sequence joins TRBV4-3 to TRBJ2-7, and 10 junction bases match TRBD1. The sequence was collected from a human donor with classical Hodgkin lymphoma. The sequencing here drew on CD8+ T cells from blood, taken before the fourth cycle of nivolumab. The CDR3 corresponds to CASSFRQGADYEQYF. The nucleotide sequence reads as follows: TGCGCCAGCAGCTTCAGACAGGGGGCTGACTACGAGCAGTACTTC.